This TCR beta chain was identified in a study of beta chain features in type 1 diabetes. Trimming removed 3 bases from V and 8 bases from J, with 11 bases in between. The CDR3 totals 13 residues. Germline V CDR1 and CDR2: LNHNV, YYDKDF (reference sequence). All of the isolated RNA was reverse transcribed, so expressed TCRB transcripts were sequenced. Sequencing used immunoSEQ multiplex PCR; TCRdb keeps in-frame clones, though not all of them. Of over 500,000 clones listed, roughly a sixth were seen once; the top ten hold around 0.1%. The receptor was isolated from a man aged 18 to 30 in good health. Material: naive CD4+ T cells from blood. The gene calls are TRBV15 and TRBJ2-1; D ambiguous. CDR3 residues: CATSSGSLDEQFF. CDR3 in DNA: TGTGCCACCAGCAGTGGTTCCCTCGATGAGCAGTTCTTC. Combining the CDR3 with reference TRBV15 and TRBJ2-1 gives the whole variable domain DAMVIQNPRYQVTQFGKPVTLSCSQTLNHNVMYWYQQKSSQAPKLLFHYYDKDFNNEADTPDNFQSRRPNTSFCFLDIRSPGLGDTAMYLCATSSGSLDEQFFGPGTRLTVL.